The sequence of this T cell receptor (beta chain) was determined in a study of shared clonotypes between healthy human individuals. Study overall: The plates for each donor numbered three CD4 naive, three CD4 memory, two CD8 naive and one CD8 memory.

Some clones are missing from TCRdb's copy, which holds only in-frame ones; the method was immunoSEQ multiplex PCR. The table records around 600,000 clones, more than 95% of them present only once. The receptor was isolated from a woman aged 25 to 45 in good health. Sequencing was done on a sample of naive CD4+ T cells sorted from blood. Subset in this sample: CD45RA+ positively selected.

The chain's CDR3 is CASSAGAGANVLTF. In nucleotides, the CDR3 is TGTGCCAGCAGTGCGGGGGCTGGGGCCAACGTCCTGACTTTC. The chain couples TRBV2 to TRBJ2-6, with D tentatively TRBD2 (6 bases). CDR1 SNHLY and CDR2 FYNNEI come from the germline V gene. This CDR3 comprises 14 residues. V lost 4 bases and J lost 2, with 6 bases in between.